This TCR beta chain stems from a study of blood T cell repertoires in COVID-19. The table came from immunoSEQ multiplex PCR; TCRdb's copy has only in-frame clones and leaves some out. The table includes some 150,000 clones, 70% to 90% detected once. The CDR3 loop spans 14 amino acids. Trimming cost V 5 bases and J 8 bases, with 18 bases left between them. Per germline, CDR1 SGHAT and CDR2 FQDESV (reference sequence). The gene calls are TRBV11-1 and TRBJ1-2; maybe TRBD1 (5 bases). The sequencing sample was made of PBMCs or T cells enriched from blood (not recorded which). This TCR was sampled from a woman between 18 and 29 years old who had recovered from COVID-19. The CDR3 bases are TGTGCCAGCAGCCCACCGACAGAAACGAGAGGCTACACCTTC. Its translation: CASSPPTETRGYTF.